The source of this T cell receptor beta chain is a study of long-term antiretroviral therapy in people with HIV (dated by TCRdb to 2022 to 2024). Concerning the study at large: The earliest samples were collected about a decade before the 2015 WHO recommendation for immediate ART, when ART was typically delayed until CD4 counts fell. A total of roughly 200 cryopreserved PBMC samples were contributed to the cohort by 30 adults with confirmed HIV infection, with samples collected serially over a mean of roughly six years (range 1-12). Among the 30 or so participants with HIV, over nine were female. No cross-contamination during QIAcube processing was shown when test extractions of a monoclonal T-cell line were performed alongside fewer than 35 polyclonal samples. This retrospective serial study examined whether starting ART and sustained HIV suppression were associated with changes in the composition and diversity of the TRB repertoire in peripheral blood. What the work shows at the level of the full study, not this receptor alone: Because cell numbers in pre-ART samples were limited, unsorted PBMC were profiled instead of sorted CD4+ and CD8+ T cells. Samples dated from the mid-2000s to the late 2010s, and the ART regimens used may be less effective than current ones. The repertoire was dominated across all time points by expanded TRB clones identified before ART initiation, although this dominance was seen to fluctuate and to decrease in many PLHIV after ART. Compared with controls, HIV repertoires had narrower CDR3 length ranges, and the network structure pointed to an antigen-experienced repertoire that shifted only slightly toward naive after ART. Since PBMC availability was limited, sequencing covered only the TCR beta chain, with no alpha chain pairing. Inferences about post-ART repertoire changes were limited because no data were available on ART adherence, viral resistance or therapy changes. Starting ART was linked to a significant rise in TRB diversity, yet even with long-term ART the diversity remained significantly lower than in transplant donor controls.

This clone occurred once. The target of this receptor is not known. Base qualities are not provided; no much larger clone lies one nucleotide away. Other nucleotide sequences in the sample specify the same CDR3. The immunoSEQ hsTCRB v3.0 assay was used at survey level resolution to sequence the TRB variable region. A depth of roughly 40,000-50,000 T-cell genomes per sample was targeted for TRB sequencing. An Illumina MiSeq with a v3 150-cycle kit was used to sequence the pooled TRB libraries. Turning to the authors' computational methods: Repertoire analysis ran in R within a reproducible Nextflow workflow covering QC, data transformation and analysis. LymphoSeq2, an R package for exploring AIRR-Seq data, was used to implement the custom analyses. Several samples that yielded fewer than 5000 total TRB sequences were excluded, so that 188 HIV repertoires were analyzed. Among the roughly 200 retained HIV repertoires, 55 to 60 were collected before ART initiation and around 130 after ART initiation. Repertoires were downsampled to 5000 TRB nucleotide sequences, and summary statistics were averaged over 100 downsampling iterations. The analysis kept only TRB sequences whose CDR3 regions were at least seven amino acids long. Two measures captured diversity: a Shannon entropy-derived clonality score and the Gini coefficient. In the repertoire networks, any two of the top 5000 CDR3 amino acid sequences were connected whenever the two sequences differed by an edit distance of one. For TRB CDR3 amino acid sequences, GLIPH2 was used to predict antigen specificity groups and MHC restriction. Known CMV, EBV, HIV or tissue antigen associations were flagged by matching CDR3 amino acid sequences against VDJdb and McPAS-TCR. Pre-ART, post-ART and control groups were compared with Wilcoxon signed-rank tests and Holm-Bonferroni correction. TCRdb obtained this table from immuneACCESS and retained in-frame rearrangements with V and J assigned. These tables miss some clones; where compared with another copy, unresolved V genes account for less than half of the shortfall, and the remainder is unexplained. D and trimming come from the DNA, and the V and J calls and clone size come from that table. This sample gives fewer than 25,000 clones in total; 85% to 95% of them show up just once. The ten most abundant clones make up 2.2% of the sample.

To be included, a participant needed at least one PBMC sample from before ART initiation plus at least two post-ART samples. Treatment was received in the United States of America by all participants with HIV. Cryopreserved samples of about 0.95-10 million PBMC were thawed and washed before DNA extraction. At the time of the earliest PBMC sample, participants with HIV were aged between roughly 20 and 54 years. Per participant, PBMC samples came from 1-4 timepoints prior to ART initiation and 2-8 timepoints following ART initiation, for a median of 7 samples. Serial HIV viral load, CD4+ T-cell count, ART history and demographic data were obtained for every participant. A Qiagen kit on a QIAcube was used to extract genomic DNA from unsorted PBMC, with samples processed in batches of 12. Via the germline V gene, CDR1 is SGDLS and CDR2 YYNGEE. For this chain, trimming is 3 bases at the V end and 7 bases at the J end, and the number of junction bases without a gene match is 12. Spanning cysteine to phenylalanine, the CDR3 consists of 16 amino acids. CDR3 DNA is the only sequence kept; it has 48 bases, read in frame from the first base.

The chain is encoded by TRBV9 joined to TRBJ2-7; a stretch of 11 junction bases matches TRBD1. The clonotype was recovered from a woman aged 45 to 65 with HIV. The specimen was unsorted PBMCs, collected less than 5 years after starting antiretroviral therapy. The DNA reads as follows: TGTGCCAGCAGCGCCCCCGGAGGACAGGGGGCAAGGGAGCAGTACTTC. It codes for CASSAPGGQGAREQYF.